The next 6 T cell receptor beta chains were all read from a single sample in a study of blood T cells in healthy people across ages. The authors ran a second PCR of 7 to 11 cycles using a sample-barcoded 5' primer and a J-beta primer mix. TCRdb passed the 5' RACE reads through MiXCR, listing each CDR3 protein once. The profile covers under 700,000 distinct CDR3 sequences, with 24% appearing a single time and 7.5% to 9% taken by the ten largest. The data were also submitted as part of a second study, on T cells of mothers and their children.

Source material: blood. The receptors were gathered from a boy younger than 18 in good health.

There are a few counts of this clonotype. This chain connects TRBV24-1 to TRBJ2-5; 7 nucleotides align to TRBD1. Germline V gene lookup returns CDR1 KGHDR and CDR2 SFDVKD. Trimming took 1 base from V and 0 from J; bases not matched to a gene: 1. The CDR3 has 15 amino acids. The CDR3 spells CATSDLQGNQETQYF. The CDR3 nucleotides read TGTGCCACCAGTGATTTACAGGGGAACCAAGAGACCCAGTACTTC.

This clonotype has a handful of counts. The chain's CDR3 is CSARDNRGYEQYF. The CDR3 coding sequence is TGCAGTGCTAGAGACAATCGGGGCTACGAGCAGTACTTC. The J gene is TRBJ2-7, the V gene TRBV20-1; possible D gene TRBD2, 5 bases. Germline V gene lookup returns CDR1 DFQATT and CDR2 SNEGSKA (reference sequence). The CDR3 spans 13 residues. The V end was cut by 0 bases, the J end by 3 bases, with 9 bases between.

In this sample, this clonotype turned up a few times. The V and J genes are TRBV7-9 and TRBJ2-7, with TRBD2 matching 9 bases. The CDR3 runs 16 residues. V trimming: 4 bases; J trimming: 0 bases; junction bases outside the gene matches: 7. Germline-derived CDR1 and CDR2 are SEHNR and FQNEAQ (reference sequence). In nucleotides, the CDR3 is TGTGCCAGCAGCTCAAAGCGGGGGGCCTACTCCTACGAGCAGTACTTC. It is translated as CASSSKRGAYSYEQYF.

The chain has TRBV25-1 and TRBJ2-3; a possible D gene is TRBD1 (5 bases). Trimming left V 4 bases short and J 0 bases short, with 8 bases between. There are 14 residues in the CDR3. Germline lookup yields CDR1 MGHDK and CDR2 SYGVNS. The CDR3 nucleotides read TGTGCCAGCAGTGTTGGGGCTAGCACAGATACGCAGTATTTT. Its translation: CASSVGASTDTQYF. The entire variable domain, with the rest obtained from reference TRBV25-1 and TRBJ2-3, is as follows: EADIYQTPRYLVIGTGKKITLECSQTMGHDKMYWYQQDPGMELHLIHYSYGVNSTEKGDLSSESTVSRIRTEHFPLTLESARPSHTSQYLCASSVGASTDTQYFGPGTRLTVL.

The sample holds a few counts of this clonotype. V gene TRBV27 combines with J gene TRBJ2-5; no clear D. CDR1 and CDR2 from the germline V gene are MNHEY and SMNVEV (reference sequence). The CDR3 has 13 amino acids. Deletions cut 3 bases from V and 0 bases from J, with 5 bases between. CDR3 in amino acids: CASSFVNQETQYF. Written as DNA, the CDR3 is TGTGCCAGCAGTTTCGTCAACCAAGAGACCCAGTACTTC.

As to this clonotype: The junction does not match germline at one end; this may be a read error. The V and J genes are TRBV5-1 and TRBJ2-7, with D possibly being TRBD1 or TRBD2 (5 bases each). This CDR3 has 17 amino acids. Germline CDR1 is SGHRS and CDR2 is YFSETQ. The CDR3 DNA reads as TGCGCCAGCAGCTACGAGACCGGGACGGTGAGCTCCTACGAGCAGTGCTTC. It is translated as CASSYETGTVSSYEQCF.